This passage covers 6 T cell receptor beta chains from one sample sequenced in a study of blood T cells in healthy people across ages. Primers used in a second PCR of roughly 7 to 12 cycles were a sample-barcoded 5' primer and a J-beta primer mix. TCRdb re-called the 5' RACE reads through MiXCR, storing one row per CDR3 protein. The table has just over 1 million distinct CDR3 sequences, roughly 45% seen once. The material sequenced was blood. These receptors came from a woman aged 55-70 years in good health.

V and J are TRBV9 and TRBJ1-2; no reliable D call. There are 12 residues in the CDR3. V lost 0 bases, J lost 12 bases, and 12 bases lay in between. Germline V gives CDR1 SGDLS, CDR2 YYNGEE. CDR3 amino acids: CASSVGVSGHTF. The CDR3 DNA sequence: TGTGCCAGCAGCGTAGGGGTCTCTGGTCACACCTTC.

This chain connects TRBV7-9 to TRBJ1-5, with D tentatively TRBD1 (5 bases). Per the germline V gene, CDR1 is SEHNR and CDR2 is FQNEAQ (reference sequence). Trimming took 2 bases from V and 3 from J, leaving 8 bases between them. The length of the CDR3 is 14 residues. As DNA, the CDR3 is TGTGCCAGCAGCTTATCAGGGTACAATCAGCCCCAGCATTTT. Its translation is CASSLSGYNQPQHF.

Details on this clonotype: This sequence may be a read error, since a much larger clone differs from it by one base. CDR3 loop: CASSGGTSKVHEQYF. As DNA, the CDR3 is TGTGCCAGCAGCGGCGGGACTAGCAAGGTCCACGAGCAGTACTTC. The genes are TRBV2 and TRBJ2-7; 9 bases agree with TRBD2. Germline CDR1 reads SNHLY; CDR2 reads FYNNEI. The V segment lost 6 bases and the J segment 5 bases; nucleotides outside the gene matches: 11. This CDR3 contains 15 residues.

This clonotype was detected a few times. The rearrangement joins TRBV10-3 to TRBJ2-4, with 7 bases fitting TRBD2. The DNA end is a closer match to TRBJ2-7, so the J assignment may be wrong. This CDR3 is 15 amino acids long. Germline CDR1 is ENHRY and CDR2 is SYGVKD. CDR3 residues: CAISDLAGLGYEQYF. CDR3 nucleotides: TGTGCCATCAGTGATCTTGCAGGACTAGGCTACGAGCAGTACTTC.

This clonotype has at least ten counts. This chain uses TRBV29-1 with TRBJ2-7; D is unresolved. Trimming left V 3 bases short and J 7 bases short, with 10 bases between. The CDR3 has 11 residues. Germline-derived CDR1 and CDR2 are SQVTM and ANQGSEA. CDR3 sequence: CSVDSAQEQYF. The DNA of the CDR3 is TGCAGCGTTGACAGCGCTCAGGAGCAGTACTTC.

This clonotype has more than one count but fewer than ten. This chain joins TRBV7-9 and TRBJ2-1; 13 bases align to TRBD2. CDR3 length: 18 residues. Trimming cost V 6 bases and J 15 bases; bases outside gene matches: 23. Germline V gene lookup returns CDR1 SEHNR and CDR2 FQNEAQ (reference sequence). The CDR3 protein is CASSSLRDRSGLAGSGFF. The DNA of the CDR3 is TGTGCCAGCAGTTCACTCCGGGACAGGTCGGGACTAGCGGGGTCCGGGTTCTTC.